Shown below are 25 T cell receptor beta chains from a single sample sequenced in a study of T cell responses to AZD1222 COVID-19 vaccine. TCRdb's copy holds only in-frame clones and misses some; the assay was immunoSEQ multiplex PCR. The sample lists 90,000 to 110,000 clones, around 90% occurring once. The input for sequencing was peripheral blood, taken on day 0 of MenACWY control vaccination. The origin of the receptors is an adult in good health.

This chain connects TRBV18 to TRBJ1-5; 7 bases line up with TRBD1. The CDR3 has 15 amino acids. Germline V lookup: CDR1 KGHSH, CDR2 LQKENI. V lost 5 bases to trimming and J lost 5 bases; unmatched junction nucleotides: 9. The CDR3 DNA reads TGTGCCAGCTCAACGACAGGGTACACTGATCAGCCCCAGCATTTT. Residues: CASSTTGYTDQPQHF.

The chain combines TRBV5-6 with TRBJ2-3, with D tentatively TRBD2 (6 bases). The CDR3 length is 16 residues. Germline V gene data show CDR1 as SGHDT and CDR2 as YYEEEE. Trimming pared 3 bases from V and 5 bases from J, leaving 19 bases between. CDR3 DNA sequence: TGTGCCAGCAGCTGGTGGAGGGACCACCCGGGAGATACGCAGTATTTT. This translates into CASSWWRDHPGDTQYF. Full variable domain (outside the CDR3, taken from reference TRBV5-6 and TRBJ2-3): DAGVTQSPTHLIKTRGQQVTLRCSPKSGHDTVSWYQQALGQGPQFIFQYYEEEERQRGNFPDRFSGHQFPNYSSELNVNALLLGDSALYLCASSWWRDHPGDTQYFGPGTRLTVL.

The rearrangement links TRBV3-1 (or the pseudogene TRBV3-2) to TRBJ1-2, with a possible D match to TRBD1 (6 bases). Trimming pared 4 bases from V and 7 bases from J, leaving 10 bases between. The CDR3 is 12 residues long. Germline-derived CDR1 and CDR2 are LGHDT and YNNKEL (reference sequence). The CDR3 sequence is CASSRGGLGYTF. The CDR3 region has the DNA TGTGCCAGCAGCCGAGGGGGGCTTGGCTACACCTTC.

The chain couples TRBV7-8 to TRBJ1-6, with D tentatively TRBD1 (5 bases). From germline, CDR1 is SGHVS and CDR2 FQNEAQ. The ends were cut back, 5 bases at V and 11 bases at J, with 13 bases in the middle. The CDR3 extends over 13 amino acids. CDR3 in amino acids: CASSPRQIPPLHF. For the CDR3, the DNA is TGTGCCAGCAGCCCCCGACAGATTCCACCCCTCCACTTT.

The genes are TRBV10-3 and TRBJ1-1; D gene unclear. CDR3 size: 12 residues. Germline CDR1 ENHRY, CDR2 SYGVKD. V was cut by 0 bases and J by 7 bases, with 6 bases left in between. This chain's CDR3 is CAISESISEAFF. CDR3 nucleotide sequence: TGTGCCATCAGTGAGTCGATAAGTGAAGCTTTCTTT.

The rearrangement uses TRBV6-5 and TRBJ2-7; either TRBD1 or TRBD2 may fit D (5 bases each). This CDR3 is 13 amino acids long. Germline lookup yields CDR1 MNHEY and CDR2 SVGAGI. Trimming removed 6 bases at V and 2 bases at J, with 11 bases between. CDR3 loop: CASSPGTPYEQYF. The CDR3 DNA follows: TGTGCCAGCAGCCCCGGGACCCCCTACGAGCAGTACTTC.

J is TRBJ1-3 and V is TRBV7-2; D ambiguous. Trimming shortened V by 1 base and J by 2 bases, and 15 bases separated the two germline ends. This CDR3 contains 17 residues. Germline V CDR1 and CDR2: SGHTA, FQGNSA. This chain's CDR3 is CASSLGPAGITGNTIYF. The CDR3 DNA reads TGTGCCAGCAGCTTAGGCCCGGCCGGAATTACTGGAAACACCATATATTTT.

V is TRBV7-9 and J is TRBJ1-2; D call uncertain. This CDR3 is 11 amino acids long. Germline V CDR1 and CDR2: SEHNR, FQNEAQ (reference sequence). V lost 0 bases, J lost 14 bases, and 10 bases lay in between. The CDR3 here is CASSLAGSWTF. Written as DNA, the CDR3 is TGTGCCAGCAGCTTAGCGGGAAGTTGGACCTTC.

In DNA form, the CDR3 reads TGTGCCAGCAGCTATGCCCGAACGAACACTGAAGCTTTCTTT. It specifies CASSYARTNTEAFF. This chain connects TRBV7-2 to TRBJ1-1; the D is unclear. V lost 4 bases and J lost 1, with 10 bases in between. Germline-derived CDR1 and CDR2 are SGHTA and FQGNSA. The CDR3 sequence is 14 residues long.

The chain joins TRBV18 to TRBJ1-3; D call uncertain. The length of the CDR3 is 17 residues. From germline, CDR1 is KGHSH and CDR2 LQKENI. The ends were cut back, 2 bases at V and 0 bases at J, with 14 bases in the middle. The CDR3 reads CASSPMGKSRSGNTIYF. The CDR3 bases are TGTGCCAGCTCACCAATGGGGAAATCTCGCTCTGGAAACACCATATATTTT.

The chain combines TRBV18 with TRBJ2-4; D ambiguous. The CDR3 has 13 amino acids. Trimming removed 5 bases from V and 8 bases from J, with 13 bases in between. Germline V gene sequence: CDR1 KGHSH, CDR2 LQKENI. CDR3 DNA sequence: TGTGCCAGCTCAACCTTTACGGCGGACATTCAGTACTTC. It translates to CASSTFTADIQYF.

The gene calls are TRBV7-6 and TRBJ1-1; D is perhaps TRBD1 (6 bases). The germline V gene encodes CDR1 SGHVS and CDR2 FNYEAQ. Deletions cut 10 bases from V and 1 base from J, with 22 bases between. The CDR3 sequence is 16 residues long. DNA of the CDR3: TGTGCCACTATGGGGGGGGCAGGCGAAACGAACACTGAAGCTTTCTTT. Translating it yields CATMGGAGETNTEAFF.

V is TRBV7-3 and J is TRBJ1-6; no firm D call. The CDR3 contains 14 residues. V lost 2 bases and J lost 8, with 10 bases in between. Looked up from germline, CDR1 is SGHTA and CDR2 is FQGTGA. CDR3 DNA sequence: TGTGCCAGCAGCTTACGTCCGGAGGATTCACCCCTCCACTTT. Amino acids: CASSLRPEDSPLHF.

The chain uses TRBV6-1 and TRBJ1-3; tentative D call: TRBD1 (5 bases). Looked up from germline, CDR1 is MNHNS and CDR2 is SASEGT. Trimming took 2 bases from V and 3 from J, leaving 17 bases between them. This CDR3 comprises 17 residues. Written as DNA, the CDR3 is TGTGCCAGCAGTGAATATGGACTGGCAGGGAATGGAAACACCATATATTTT. Translated, it gives CASSEYGLAGNGNTIYF.

CDR3 protein: CASSPDRGPLILPLHF. CDR3 nucleotides: TGTGCCAGCAGTCCCGACCGGGGCCCCCTTATTCTCCCCCTCCACTTT. This chain joins TRBV27 and TRBJ1-6, with D possibly TRBD1 on 5 matching bases. Germline CDR1 is MNHEY and CDR2 is SMNVEV (reference sequence). V lost 5 bases, J lost 13 bases, and 24 bases lay in between. The CDR3 covers 16 residues.

The chain carries TRBV7-9 and TRBJ1-2; D is undetermined. This CDR3 is built from 13 residues. The germline gives CDR1 SEHNR, CDR2 FQNEAQ (reference sequence). V gave up 1 base and J gave up 5 bases, with 8 bases separating them. The CDR3 spells CASSLGAAYGYTF. CDR3 coding DNA: TGTGCCAGCAGCTTAGGGGCAGCGTATGGCTACACCTTC.

The CDR3, as DNA: TGTGCCAGCAGCTATAGACAGGGATTCACTGAAGCTTTCTTT. It encodes CASSYRQGFTEAFF. This chain links TRBV5-5 with TRBJ1-1; 7 nucleotides line up with TRBD1. Germline CDR1 SGHKS, CDR2 YYEKEE (reference sequence). The CDR3 has 14 amino acids. Losses at the gene ends were 3 bases for V and 4 bases for J; bases not matched to a gene: 6.

The CDR3 is CASSFRSSGNTIYF. CDR3 DNA sequence: TGTGCCAGCAGCTTTAGGTCTTCTGGAAACACCATATATTTT. This chain links TRBV7-2 with TRBJ1-3; D not resolved. The CDR3 runs 14 residues. Germline loops: CDR1 SGHTA, CDR2 FQGNSA. V was trimmed by 3 bases and J by 1 base, leaving 7 bases between them.

The V call is TRBV29-1, the J call TRBJ1-1; possible D gene TRBD1, 6 bases. V lost 1 base to trimming and J lost 4 bases, with 13 bases between them. CDR3 length: 14 residues. The germline CDR1 and CDR2 sequences are SQVTM and ANQGSEA. The CDR3, as DNA: TGCAGCGTTGAAGTGACAGGAGGAGGCACTGAAGCTTTCTTT. Translation: CSVEVTGGGTEAFF.

CDR3 region: CATQGQGVPEAFF. For the CDR3, the DNA is TGTGCCACCCAAGGACAGGGGGTACCTGAAGCTTTCTTT. The chain joins TRBV19 to TRBJ1-1, with TRBD1 matching over 10 bases. Germline CDR1 is LNHDA and CDR2 is SQIVND (reference sequence). With V trimmed by 10 bases and J by 6 bases, 8 bases remained unmatched. The CDR3 has 13 amino acids.

This sequence joins TRBV5-4 and TRBJ1-4, with 9 bases identical to TRBD1. CDR1 is SGHNT, CDR2 YYREEE, per germline (reference sequence). The CDR3 runs 15 residues. Trimming took 1 base from V and 8 from J; bases not matched to a gene: 6. The CDR3 sequence is CASSLFGTGIEKLFF. The CDR3 DNA reads TGTGCCAGCAGCTTGTTTGGGACAGGGATCGAAAAACTGTTTTTT. The full variable domain, completed using reference TRBV5-4 and TRBJ1-4, is ETGVTQSPTHLIKTRGQQVTLRCSSQSGHNTVSWYQQALGQGPQFIFQYYREEENGRGNFPPRFSGLQFPNYSSELNVNALELDDSALYLCASSLFGTGIEKLFFGSGTQLSVL.

This clone was detected a few times. The rearrangement joins TRBV30 to TRBJ2-1; TRBD2 agrees at 10 bases. Germline trimming cut 0 bases from V and 7 bases from J; bases unmatched to any gene: 3. CDR3 length equals 14 residues. Per the germline V gene, CDR1 is GTSNPN and CDR2 is SVGIG (reference sequence). CDR3 loop: CAWSVAGGLNEQFF. For the CDR3, the DNA is TGTGCCTGGAGTGTAGCGGGAGGGCTTAATGAGCAGTTCTTC.

The chain employs TRBV4-3 and TRBJ2-3; TRBD2 matches 10 bases. The CDR3 covers 19 residues. Germline CDR1 is LGHNA and CDR2 is YSLEER. The J segment lost 1 base and the V segment lost 0 bases, leaving 10 bases of the junction unmatched. For the CDR3, the DNA is TGCGCCAGCAGCCAAGAACTTAGCGGGGGGACCCTCCGCACAGATACGCAGTATTTT. It yields the protein CASSQELSGGTLRTDTQYF.

The chain is built from TRBV5-1 and TRBJ2-2; D is perhaps TRBD2 (6 bases). Trimming removed 2 bases from V and 3 bases from J, with 23 bases in between. This CDR3 is built from 19 residues. The germline V gene has CDR1 SGHRS and CDR2 YFSETQ. This CDR3 reads CASSFRLRAAGGDTGELFF. The CDR3 DNA follows: TGCGCCAGCAGCTTTCGGTTGCGGGCCGCTGGCGGGGACACCGGGGAGCTGTTTTTT. Filled out from reference TRBV5-1 and TRBJ2-2, the complete variable domain reads KAGVTQTPRYLIKTRGQQVTLSCSPISGHRSVSWYQQTPGQGLQFLFEYFSETQRNKGNFPGRFSGRQFSNSRSEMNVSTLELGDSALYLCASSFRLRAAGGDTGELFFGEGSRLTVL.

V gene TRBV20-1 combines with J gene TRBJ2-3, with 10 nucleotides matching TRBD2. Trimming cost V 3 bases and J 7 bases; bases outside gene matches: 10. CDR3 length: 15 residues. CDR1 DFQATT and CDR2 SNEGSKA come from the germline V gene (reference sequence). CDR3 sequence reads: CSASPRTSGRNTQYF. For the CDR3, the DNA is TGCAGTGCTAGTCCTCGGACTAGCGGAAGAAATACGCAGTATTTT.